This T cell receptor (beta chain) stems from a study of T cell repertoires in cytomegalovirus infection. TCRdb ran MiXCR on the reads and lists one entry per CDR3 protein. Among around 140,000 distinct CDR3 sequences listed, more than 30% were seen once. As for this clonotype: Its cognate antigen is unknown.

The germline V gene encodes CDR1 SGHDN and CDR2 FVKESK. V lost 0 bases, J lost 2 bases, and 12 bases lay in between. CDR3 size: 16 residues. Broader study findings: It was HLA-C-restricted CMV-specific TCR beta clonotypes that dominated the response ex vivo.

Sequenced here: CD8+ T cells from cultured PBMCs, sampled from culture after CMV antigen stimulation. This TCR derives from a human donor in good health (CMV status not recorded). Some clones in this sample may be carry-over from other donors' samples. The chain links TRBV14 to TRBJ2-3, with D perhaps matching TRBD2 (6 bases). CDR3 in amino acids: CASSQDGDWYTDTQYF. The CDR3 bases are TGTGCCAGCAGCCAAGATGGGGACTGGTACACAGATACGCAGTATTTT.